Sequencing of this TCR beta chain was carried out in a study of shared clonotypes between healthy human individuals. Findings and limits, study-wide: Sharing across four donors was highest in naive CD4 (roughly 5%) and lowest in memory CD8 (0.4%).

V was cut by 5 bases and J by 0 bases, with 7 bases left in between. The CDR3 is 13 amino acids. The germline V gene has CDR1 SEHNR and CDR2 FQNEAQ (reference sequence). The repertoire was sequenced with immunoSEQ multiplex PCR; TCRdb's copy has only in-frame clones and lacks some. This sample has more than 1 million clones, with 70% to 80% found just once. In its sample, this clone was seen a few times. Its specificity is not known. This same CDR3 is encoded by further DNA sequences in the sample. The chain links TRBV7-9 to TRBJ1-1; D ambiguous. The sequence was obtained from a man between 18 and 35 years old in good health. Some clones in this sample may be carry-over from other donors' samples. The material sequenced was memory CD4+ T cells from PBMCs. Stated subset: CD45RA-negative fraction. The CDR3 reads CASSLDMNTEAFF. CDR3 DNA: TGTGCCAGCAGCCTCGACATGAACACTGAAGCTTTCTTT. Full variable domain (outside the CDR3, taken from reference TRBV7-9 and TRBJ1-1): DTGVSQNPRHKITKRGQNVTFRCDPISEHNRLYWYRQTLGQGPEFLTYFQNEAQLEKSRLLSDRFSAERPKGSFSTLEIQRTEQGDSAMYLCASSLDMNTEAFFGQGTRLTVV.